These T cell receptor beta chains were read from a single sample in a study of blood T cell repertoires in COVID-19. TCRdb's table, derived via immunoSEQ multiplex PCR, lists solely in-frame clones and lacks some. Here the sample spans approximately 210,000 clones, around 91% being singletons. Sequences were obtained from peripheral blood. These receptors came from a woman aged 40 to 50 with acute or convalescent COVID-19. CDR3s include the opening cysteine and the closing phenylalanine or tryptophan. The D gene is left open where the match is weak. Not all rows give a size; the values are once, few, many and, for expanded clones, a class.

v_call: TRBV7-7; d_call: .; j_call: TRBJ2-5; clone_size: .; cdr3_nt: TGTGCCAGCAGCATACATGTCCCGGAGACCCAGTACTTC; cdr3_aa: CASSIHVPETQYF
v_call: TRBV7-8; d_call: TRBD1; j_call: TRBJ1-1; clone_size: few; cdr3_nt: TGTGCCAGCAGCTTCTCGGGGACAGGGAGCACTGAAGCTTTCTTT; cdr3_aa: CASSFSGTGSTEAFF
v_call: TRBV11-2; d_call: .; j_call: TRBJ1-3; clone_size: .; cdr3_nt: TGTGCCAGCAGCTCTACATACGGGGGAAACACCATATATTTT; cdr3_aa: CASSSTYGGNTIYF
v_call: TRBV5-1; d_call: TRBD1; j_call: TRBJ1-6; clone_size: .; cdr3_nt: TGCGCCAGCAGCTCGTGGACAGGCTATAATTCACCCCTCCACTTT; cdr3_aa: CASSSWTGYNSPLHF
v_call: TRBV3-1/TRBV3-2; d_call: .; j_call: TRBJ1-2; clone_size: .; cdr3_nt: TGTGCCAGCAGCCAAGGGGAGGGCAGGAACTATGGCTACACCTTC; cdr3_aa: CASSQGEGRNYGYTF
v_call: TRBV5-1; d_call: TRBD2; j_call: TRBJ2-5; clone_size: .; cdr3_nt: TGCGCCAGCAGCTCGACTAGCGGGGGCCAAGAGACCCAGTACTTC; cdr3_aa: CASSSTSGGQETQYF
v_call: TRBV3-1/TRBV3-2; d_call: TRBD1; j_call: TRBJ1-1; clone_size: .; cdr3_nt: TGTGCCAGCAGCCAGACAGGGTTCACTGAAGCTTTCTTT; cdr3_aa: CASSQTGFTEAFF
v_call: TRBV14; d_call: TRBD2; j_call: TRBJ2-3; clone_size: .; cdr3_nt: TGTGCCAGCAGCCAAGATATGGGACTAGCGGGGGGTAGTACGCAGTATTTT; cdr3_aa: CASSQDMGLAGGSTQYF
v_call: TRBV9; d_call: .; j_call: TRBJ1-2; clone_size: once; cdr3_nt: TGTGCCAGCAGCGTAGTACAGGGTAATGGCTACACCTTC; cdr3_aa: CASSVVQGNGYTF
v_call: TRBV12-3/TRBV12-4; d_call: .; j_call: TRBJ2-1; clone_size: .; cdr3_nt: TGTGCCAGCAGTTTAGAATTGAGGGGGGGCCAGTTCTTC; cdr3_aa: CASSLELRGGQFF
v_call: TRBV14; d_call: .; j_call: TRBJ2-1; clone_size: .; cdr3_nt: TGTGCCAGCAGGTCACAGGGCTTCTCCTACAATGAGCAGTTCTTC; cdr3_aa: CASRSQGFSYNEQFF
v_call: TRBV4-1; d_call: TRBD1; j_call: TRBJ2-2; clone_size: .; cdr3_nt: TGCGCCAGCAACCAACCCGCAGGGGGCTTGAACACCGGGGAGCTGTTTTTT; cdr3_aa: CASNQPAGGLNTGELFF
v_call: TRBV30; d_call: .; j_call: TRBJ1-5; clone_size: .; cdr3_nt: TGTGCCTGGAGTGTACTTCTAAGTCAGCCCCAGCATTTT; cdr3_aa: CAWSVLLSQPQHF
v_call: TRBV19; d_call: .; j_call: TRBJ1-2; clone_size: .; cdr3_nt: TGTGCCAGTAGGACGCAAGGAGGGAACTATGGCTACACCTTC; cdr3_aa: CASRTQGGNYGYTF
v_call: TRBV6-5; d_call: .; j_call: TRBJ1-1; clone_size: .; cdr3_nt: TGTGCCAGCAGCCTCACCGGGAGGGGTGGAACTGAAGCTTTCTTT; cdr3_aa: CASSLTGRGGTEAFF
v_call: TRBV9; d_call: .; j_call: TRBJ1-2; clone_size: .; cdr3_nt: TGTGCCAGCAGCGTAGCTACGGGGGGGTCGGTAGGCTACACCTTC; cdr3_aa: CASSVATGGSVGYTF
v_call: TRBV6-5; d_call: .; j_call: TRBJ1-2; clone_size: .; cdr3_nt: TGTGCCAGCAGATCGGACAGCGCCTCCGGGGGCTACACCTTC; cdr3_aa: CASRSDSASGGYTF
v_call: TRBV30; d_call: .; j_call: TRBJ1-5; clone_size: few; cdr3_nt: TGTGCCTGGAGTGTACGGGGAAATCAGCCCCAGCATTTT; cdr3_aa: CAWSVRGNQPQHF
v_call: TRBV5-5; d_call: .; j_call: TRBJ2-1; clone_size: .; cdr3_nt: TGTGCCAGCAGCTTGGATAGCCCTTATGAGCAGTTCTTC; cdr3_aa: CASSLDSPYEQFF
v_call: TRBV5-1; d_call: .; j_call: TRBJ1-1; clone_size: few; cdr3_nt: TGCGCCAGCAGCTTGGGGTTAGACACTGAAGCTTTCTTT; cdr3_aa: CASSLGLDTEAFF
v_call: TRBV11-2; d_call: .; j_call: TRBJ2-5; clone_size: .; cdr3_nt: TGTGCCAGCAGCATTAGGAGGGAGACCCAGTACTTC; cdr3_aa: CASSIRRETQYF
v_call: TRBV19; d_call: .; j_call: TRBJ1-2; clone_size: .; cdr3_nt: TGTGCCAGTAGTATCGCTATTAATGGCTACACCTTC; cdr3_aa: CASSIAINGYTF
v_call: TRBV25-1; d_call: .; j_call: TRBJ2-2; clone_size: .; cdr3_nt: TGTGCCAGCAGTGAATACGGGGGAAGAGTCACCGGGGAGCTGTTTTTT; cdr3_aa: CASSEYGGRVTGELFF
v_call: TRBV6-5; d_call: TRBD1; j_call: TRBJ2-3; clone_size: .; cdr3_nt: TGTGCCAGCCGAAGACAGGGGGGCCATACGCAGTATTTT; cdr3_aa: CASRRQGGHTQYF
v_call: TRBV4-2; d_call: .; j_call: TRBJ1-1; clone_size: .; cdr3_nt: TGTGCCAGCAGCCAAGAACGAGGAGAGGACACTGAAGCTTTCTTT; cdr3_aa: CASSQERGEDTEAFF
v_call: TRBV18; d_call: .; j_call: TRBJ2-3; clone_size: .; cdr3_nt: TGTGCCAGCTCACCACCTATGGCCTCATCACGCACAGATACGCAGTATTTT; cdr3_aa: CASSPPMASSRTDTQYF
v_call: TRBV30; d_call: TRBD1; j_call: TRBJ1-5; clone_size: .; cdr3_nt: TGTGCCTGGAGTGGGGGCCAGGGGGGCAATCAGCCCCAGCATTTT; cdr3_aa: CAWSGGQGGNQPQHF
v_call: TRBV2; d_call: .; j_call: TRBJ1-4; clone_size: .; cdr3_nt: TGTGCCAGCAGTGGAGGCCGGTTTAATGAAAAACTGTTTTTT; cdr3_aa: CASSGGRFNEKLFF
v_call: TRBV19; d_call: .; j_call: TRBJ2-5; clone_size: few; cdr3_nt: TGTGCCAGTAATACCGGGGGTCCTGAGACCCAGTACTTC; cdr3_aa: CASNTGGPETQYF
v_call: TRBV7-6; d_call: TRBD1; j_call: TRBJ1-4; clone_size: .; cdr3_nt: TGTGCCAGCAGCTCGCAAGTTAACCGGGACAGGGACACTAATGAAAAACTGTTTTTT; cdr3_aa: CASSSQVNRDRDTNEKLFF
v_call: TRBV5-1; d_call: TRBD1; j_call: TRBJ1-2; clone_size: .; cdr3_nt: TGCGCCAGCAGCAATGACAGGGATGGCTACACCTTC; cdr3_aa: CASSNDRDGYTF
v_call: TRBV6-1; d_call: TRBD2; j_call: TRBJ2-5; clone_size: .; cdr3_nt: TGTGCCAGCAGTGAAGGGATAGCGGGGGGACAAGAGACCCAGTACTTC; cdr3_aa: CASSEGIAGGQETQYF
v_call: TRBV6-5; d_call: TRBD2; j_call: TRBJ2-5; clone_size: .; cdr3_nt: TGTGCCAGCAGTTTGGGGACTAGCGGGGGGGTGACCCAGTACTTC; cdr3_aa: CASSLGTSGGVTQYF
v_call: TRBV12-3/TRBV12-4; d_call: TRBD1; j_call: TRBJ1-2; clone_size: .; cdr3_nt: TGTGCCACGGAGACAGGGGGGTATGGCTACACCTTC; cdr3_aa: CATETGGYGYTF
v_call: TRBV19; d_call: TRBD1; j_call: TRBJ1-5; clone_size: .; cdr3_nt: TGTGCCAGTATGGACAGGGGGACTCAGCCCCAGCATTTT; cdr3_aa: CASMDRGTQPQHF
v_call: TRBV2; d_call: TRBD1; j_call: TRBJ2-2; clone_size: .; cdr3_nt: TGTGCCAGCGGGACAGGGCACGGGGAGCTGTTTTTT; cdr3_aa: CASGTGHGELFF
v_call: TRBV18; d_call: TRBD2; j_call: TRBJ2-1; clone_size: .; cdr3_nt: TGTGCCAGCTCACCACGGGATAGCGGGGTCAGCTCCTACAATGAGCAGTTCTTC; cdr3_aa: CASSPRDSGVSSYNEQFF
v_call: TRBV13; d_call: TRBD2; j_call: TRBJ2-1; clone_size: few; cdr3_nt: TGTGCCAGCAGCTTAGGGGGAGGGAGATCCTACAATGAGCAGTTCTTC; cdr3_aa: CASSLGGGRSYNEQFF
v_call: TRBV19; d_call: TRBD2; j_call: TRBJ2-1; clone_size: .; cdr3_nt: TGTGCCAGTAGCCCCCCTATAGCGGGGGTAGCCCACAATGAGCAGTTCTTC; cdr3_aa: CASSPPIAGVAHNEQFF
v_call: TRBV10-2; d_call: TRBD1; j_call: TRBJ1-6; clone_size: .; cdr3_nt: TGCGCCAGCAGTAAGATATGGGACAGGGGGCTGGGTAATTCACCCCTCCACTTT; cdr3_aa: CASSKIWDRGLGNSPLHF
v_call: TRBV24-1; d_call: .; j_call: TRBJ1-1; clone_size: once; cdr3_nt: TGTGCCACCAGTGATTTGACAGGGAGCAATGGTTTCTTT; cdr3_aa: CATSDLTGSNGFF